The next 8 T cell receptor beta chains were all read from a single sample in a study of response to subunit inactivated influenza vaccine. Each CDR3 protein is one row after TCRdb ran MiXCR on the RT-PCR reads. The sample carries approximately 730,000 distinct CDR3 sequences, approximately 15% recorded once. The sample consisted of PBMCs from blood, taken 14 to 15 days before vaccination. These receptors originate from a man aged 50-59 years who received an inactivated influenza vaccine.

This clonotype has just a few counts. J is TRBJ1-5 and V is TRBV11-2, with TRBD1 matching 7 bases. J lost 6 bases, V lost 0 bases, and 11 bases had no gene match. The CDR3 is 17 residues long. Germline V gene sequence: CDR1 SGHAT, CDR2 FQNNGV. CDR3 bases: TGTGCCAGCAGCTTAGAAGGGGGGACAGCAGGGGTTCAGCCCCAGCATTTT. Translation: CASSLEGGTAGVQPQHF. The full variable domain, in which reference TRBV11-2 and TRBJ1-5 provide the parts outside the CDR3, is EAGVAQSPRYKIIEKRQSVAFWCNPISGHATLYWYQQILGQGPKLLIQFQNNGVVDDSQLPKDRFSAERLKGVDSTLKIQPAKLEDSAVYLCASSLEGGTAGVQPQHFGDGTRLSIL.

This sequence joins TRBV5-1 and TRBJ2-7; D remains unclear. The CDR3 spans 13 residues. V lost 0 bases and J 7 bases, leaving 11 bases between the germline ends. Germline lookup yields CDR1 SGHRS and CDR2 YFSETQ. CDR3 loop: CASSLGSRWEQYF. CDR3 coding DNA: TGCGCCAGCAGCTTGGGGTCCAGATGGGAGCAGTACTTC.

The rearrangement uses TRBV5-1 and TRBJ2-3; tentatively, D is TRBD2 (5 bases). This CDR3 has 13 residues. The germline V gene encodes CDR1 SGHRS and CDR2 YFSETQ. The ends were cut back, 2 bases at V and 6 bases at J, with 10 bases in the middle. The CDR3 nucleotides read TGCGCCAGCAGCTTCGCCTCGGGGGATACGCAGTATTTT. As protein: CASSFASGDTQYF.

The chain couples TRBV7-9 to TRBJ2-7; the match to TRBD1 covers 8 bases. After removal of 2 bases from V and 3 bases from J, the junction contained 6 bases not matched to a gene. Per germline, CDR1 SEHNR and CDR2 FQNEAQ (reference sequence). The CDR3 contains 15 residues. The DNA of the CDR3 is TGTGCCAGCAGCTTAACCCGGACAGGGAACTACGAGCAGTACTTC. Protein product: CASSLTRTGNYEQYF. Based on the CDR3 plus reference TRBV7-9 and TRBJ2-7, the full variable domain is DTGVSQNPRHKITKRGQNVTFRCDPISEHNRLYWYRQTLGQGPEFLTYFQNEAQLEKSRLLSDRFSAERPKGSFSTLEIQRTEQGDSAMYLCASSLTRTGNYEQYFGPGTRLTVT.

This clonotype was detected a few times. The rearrangement uses TRBV7-2 and TRBJ2-1; D gene uncertain. The CDR3 has 14 amino acids. The V end was cut by 9 bases, the J end by 2 bases, with 14 bases between. CDR1 is SGHTA and CDR2 is FQGNSA in the germline V gene. Here the CDR3 reads CARSQDPTYNEQFF. The CDR3 bases are TGTGCCAGATCCCAGGACCCCACCTACAATGAGCAGTTCTTC.

A few counts support this clonotype. The chain uses TRBV24-1 and TRBJ2-7; the D gene could be TRBD1 or TRBD2 (5 bases each). Germline loops: CDR1 KGHDR, CDR2 SFDVKD. Trimming took 4 bases from V and 5 from J, leaving 11 bases between them. The CDR3 totals 13 residues. Here the CDR3 reads CATSDRDVDEQYF. The CDR3 bases are TGTGCCACCAGTGACCGGGACGTCGACGAGCAGTACTTC.

There are a few counts of this clonotype. This chain links TRBV5-1 with TRBJ2-3; D not certain. V lost 5 bases and J 0 bases, leaving 10 bases between the germline ends. The CDR3 sequence is 14 residues long. The germline gives CDR1 SGHRS, CDR2 YFSETQ. The CDR3: CASRGPDSTDTQYF. DNA of the CDR3: TGCGCCAGCAGGGGCCCGGACAGCACAGATACGCAGTATTTT.

This clonotype was detected a few times. The rearrangement joins TRBV7-2 to TRBJ2-2; 9 nucleotides match TRBD2. In germline, CDR1 is SGHTA, CDR2 FQGNSA. The CDR3 is 16 amino acids. Unmatched junction bases numbered 7, after V lost 4 bases and J lost 4 bases. The CDR3 DNA is TGTGCCAGCAGCTCCCCGGGACTAGCCCGCACCGGGGAGCTGTTTTTT. As protein: CASSSPGLARTGELFF. Using reference TRBV7-2 and TRBJ2-2 for the parts outside the CDR3, the full variable domain is GAGVSQSPSNKVTEKGKDVELRCDPISGHTALYWYRQSLGQGLEFLIYFQGNSAPDKSGLPSDRFSAERTGGSVSTLTIQRTQQEDSAVYLCASSSPGLARTGELFFGEGSRLTVL.